This T cell receptor (beta chain) was recovered during a study of T cell responses to AZD1222 COVID-19 vaccine. This clone was detected once. The data were produced by immunoSEQ multiplex PCR, yet TCRdb's version contains in-frame clones alone and is incomplete. The table records approximately 150,000 clones, approximately 90% of them present only once. This TCR was recovered from an adult who received the MenACWY meningococcal vaccine as a control. Sequenced material: peripheral blood, taken 28 days after the second dose of the MenACWY control vaccine.

CDR3 loop: CASSYRGRLEQYF. DNA for the CDR3: TGTGCCAGCAGTTACCGTGGGAGGCTCGAGCAGTACTTC. The chain recombines TRBV6-2 or TRBV6-3 with TRBJ2-7, with D tentatively TRBD2 (6 bases). V lost 2 bases to trimming and J lost 6 bases, with 11 bases between them. CDR3 length: 13 residues. Germline CDR1 reads MNHEY; CDR2 reads SVGEGT.